Shown below are 32 T cell receptor beta chains from a single sample sequenced in a study of T-cell reconstitution after alpha-beta-depleted transplantation in children (dated by TCRdb to the mid-2010s). The library was generated by PCR. Instrument used: Illumina HiSeq 2500. TCR library preparation used molecular barcoding, with unique molecular identifiers applied to normalize quantification of the TCRbeta repertoire. TCRdb trimmed public reads at Q25 via fastp, called clones via MiXCR and kept in-frame beta chains. For every CDR3 protein sequence, its rows merge into one entry that carries the most common genes and DNA. This sample comprises a few hundred thousand distinct CDR3 sequences, approximately 12% of them detected only once. In total, the top ten clones hold less than 6.5% of the sample. Sequenced here: PBMCs from the stem cell graft donor, sampled from the stem cell graft. The receptors here all came from a human donor who donated a stem cell graft to a child with combined immunodeficiency.

V gene TRBV7-2 combines with J gene TRBJ2-7; D is possibly TRBD1 (5 bases). Trimming took off 8 bases at V and 0 bases at J, with 14 bases between the two ends. CDR1 and CDR2 from the germline V gene are SGHTA and FQGNSA. This CDR3 comprises 14 residues. CDR3 loop: CASAEDSYSYEQYF. CDR3 DNA: TGTGCCAGCGCCGAAGACAGTTACTCCTACGAGCAGTACTTC.

This clonotype was picked up a small number of times. The genes are TRBV9 and TRBJ1-4; the D gene is possibly TRBD1 (5 bases). The CDR3 sequence is 15 residues long. Looked up from germline, CDR1 is SGDLS and CDR2 is YYNGEE. Trimming took 3 bases from V and 0 from J, leaving 9 bases between them. The CDR3 nucleotides are TGTGCCAGCAGCGGGGACGGAGCAACTAATGAAAAACTGTTTTTT. Its translation is CASSGDGATNEKLFF.

The chain is built from TRBV18 and TRBJ2-1; 11 nucleotides agree with TRBD2. Germline CDR1 is KGHSH and CDR2 is LQKENI. V lost 3 bases to trimming and J lost 9 bases; unmatched junction nucleotides: 7. This CDR3 spans 15 amino acids. CDR3 sequence: CASSPSTSGNGEQFF. The CDR3 region has the DNA TGTGCCAGCTCACCGTCGACTAGCGGGAATGGTGAGCAGTTCTTC.

V gene TRBV5-1 combines with J gene TRBJ2-2; D is ambiguous. The CDR3 extends over 15 amino acids. The V gene's germline CDR1 is SGHRS and CDR2 YFSETQ. V was cut by 4 bases and J by 2 bases, with 12 bases left in between. As DNA, the CDR3 is TGCGCCAGCAGCCTTTTGCCCAGTAACACCGGGGAGCTGTTTTTT. As protein: CASSLLPSNTGELFF.

There are a few counts of this clonotype. This chain joins TRBV2 and TRBJ1-1; D remains unclear. Per germline, CDR1 SNHLY and CDR2 FYNNEI. Deletions cut 5 bases from V and 0 bases from J, with 10 bases between. The CDR3 covers 14 residues. Here the CDR3 DNA reads TGTGCCAGCAGTCCCAACATTATGAACACTGAAGCTTTCTTT. As protein: CASSPNIMNTEAFF.

This clonotype has just a few counts. The chain is built from TRBV7-9 and TRBJ2-5; TRBD2 aligns across 12 bases. This CDR3 has 14 residues. From germline, CDR1 is SEHNR and CDR2 FQNEAQ (reference sequence). J lost 3 bases, V lost 8 bases, and 4 bases had no gene match. In DNA form, the CDR3 reads TGTGCCAGCCAGACTAGCGGGGGTGAAGAGACCCAGTACTTC. Translating gives CASQTSGGEETQYF.

The CDR3 loop reads CASSLRGGRSYEQYF. DNA for the CDR3: TGTGCCAGCAGTTTACGGGGCGGGAGAAGCTACGAGCAGTACTTC. V usage is TRBV12-3 or TRBV12-4 and J usage is TRBJ2-7; 7 bases map to TRBD2. V lost 2 bases to trimming and J lost 3 bases; unmatched junction nucleotides: 7. This CDR3 spans 15 amino acids.

The table lists this clonotype with a few counts. The rearrangement uses TRBV11-2 and TRBJ2-7, with D possibly TRBD2 on 6 matching bases. Germline V gene data show CDR1 as SGHAT and CDR2 as FQNNGV. This CDR3 comprises 14 residues. V gave up 4 bases and J gave up 4 bases, with 14 bases separating them. DNA for the CDR3: TGTGCCAGCAGCTCCCATGTCGCGGGATACGAGCAGTACTTC. This codes for CASSSHVAGYEQYF.

V and J are TRBV7-9 and TRBJ2-2; TRBD2 aligns across 10 bases. The CDR3 is 17 residues long. Trimming took 5 bases from V and 1 from J; bases not matched to a gene: 7. Germline V lookup: CDR1 SEHNR, CDR2 FQNEAQ (reference sequence). The chain's CDR3 is CASSPRTSGENTGELFF. As DNA, the CDR3 is TGTGCCAGCAGCCCACGGACTAGCGGAGAGAACACCGGGGAGCTGTTTTTT.

This clonotype was recorded a few times. The chain combines TRBV12-3 or TRBV12-4 with TRBJ1-1; D is unresolved. Trimming removed 0 bases at V and 9 bases at J, with 5 bases between. The CDR3 covers 11 residues. CDR3 loop: CASSLALKAFF. CDR3 sequence (DNA): TGTGCCAGCAGTTTAGCGCTGAAAGCTTTCTTT.

The V gene is TRBV24-1, the J gene TRBJ2-2; D is ambiguous. CDR1 is KGHDR, CDR2 SFDVKD, per germline. The CDR3 is 11 residues long. Between the trimmed V and J ends, which lost 9 bases and 6 bases, there was a span of 7 bases. The CDR3 nucleotides read TGTGCCACCGGGCGATCCGGGGAGCTGTTTTTT. Amino acids: CATGRSGELFF.

The gene calls are TRBV5-1 and TRBJ1-2; D not resolved. Germline CDR1 SGHRS, CDR2 YFSETQ. The CDR3 is 14 residues long. V was clipped by 4 bases and J by 4 bases, with 14 bases between them. The CDR3 loop reads CASSPGREAYGYTF. CDR3 bases: TGCGCCAGCAGCCCTGGTAGGGAGGCCTATGGCTACACCTTC.

The V and J genes are TRBV7-2 and TRBJ1-2; D call uncertain. The CDR3 is 14 residues long. Germline V gives CDR1 SGHTA, CDR2 FQGNSA. V lost 2 bases, J lost 2 bases, and 9 bases lay in between. In DNA form, the CDR3 reads TGTGCCAGCAGCTTACCGACTCCCAACTATGGCTACACCTTC. It specifies CASSLPTPNYGYTF.

This clonotype was counted a few times. CDR3 DNA sequence: TGTGCCAGCAGTTGGACAGGGGAAACCACCATATATTTT. This gives the protein CASSWTGETTIYF. The rearrangement links TRBV11-2 to TRBJ1-3; TRBD1 agrees at 9 bases. The CDR3 is 13 residues long. Germline V gene data show CDR1 as SGHAT and CDR2 as FQNNGV. The V and J ends lost 6 bases and 9 bases, in that order; junction bases with no gene match: 6.

This clonotype was seen a handful of times. The chain recombines TRBV11-1 with TRBJ1-2, with 8 bases fitting TRBD1. Germline CDR1 is SGHAT and CDR2 is FQDESV (reference sequence). After removal of 5 bases from V and 1 base from J, the junction contained 15 bases not matched to a gene. The CDR3 contains 18 residues. The CDR3 here is CASSHPPGQAFLNYGYTF. The CDR3 DNA sequence: TGTGCCAGCAGCCATCCGCCGGGACAGGCGTTTCTTAACTATGGCTACACCTTC. The full variable domain, its missing parts supplied by reference TRBV11-1 and TRBJ1-2, is EAEVAQSPRYKITEKSQAVAFWCDPISGHATLYWYRQILGQGPELLVQFQDESVVDDSQLPKDRFSAERLKGVDSTLKIQPAELGDSAMYLCASSHPPGQAFLNYGYTFGSGTRLTVV.

This clonotype was counted only a few times. The rearrangement uses TRBV4-1 and TRBJ2-2; weak D call: TRBD1 (5 bases). This CDR3 has 16 residues. Germline loops: CDR1 MGHRA, CDR2 YSYEKL. Between the trimmed V and J ends, which lost 6 bases and 1 base, there was a span of 15 bases. CDR3 DNA: TGCGCCAGCAGACCCCAGGGTACCGTGAACACCGGGGAGCTGTTTTTT. Its protein is CASRPQGTVNTGELFF.

This clonotype appeared many times. The V gene is TRBV28, the J gene TRBJ2-3, with 8 nucleotides matching TRBD1. The germline CDR1 and CDR2 sequences are MDHEN and SYDVKM. The length of the CDR3 is 14 residues. Trimming took 8 bases from V and 2 from J; bases not matched to a gene: 6. In nucleotides, the CDR3 is TGTGCCAGCTCCAACAGGGGGGCCACAGATACGCAGTATTTT. Its translation: CASSNRGATDTQYF.

This clonotype was seen only once. In nucleotides, the CDR3 is TGTGCCAGCAGTTTACTCACAGGGGCGGATACGCAGTATTTT. Translating gives CASSLLTGADTQYF. The gene calls are TRBV27 and TRBJ2-3, with TRBD1 identical over 7 bases. V was clipped by 2 bases and J by 6 bases; unmatched bases: 5. Germline CDR1 reads MNHEY; CDR2 reads SMNVEV (reference sequence). This CDR3 spans 14 amino acids.

This chain links TRBV12-3 or TRBV12-4 with TRBJ1-1; tentative D call: TRBD1 (5 bases). V was trimmed by 6 bases and J by 9 bases, leaving 17 bases between them. The CDR3 consists of 13 residues. The CDR3 region is CASRLGGERQAFF. CDR3 nucleotides: TGTGCCAGCAGGCTGGGGGGGGAACGCCAAGCTTTCTTT.

This clonotype was detected many times. V is TRBV12-3 or TRBV12-4 and J is TRBJ2-1; 12 bases map to TRBD1. This CDR3 has 15 amino acids. J was trimmed by 8 bases and V by 1 base; bases with no gene match: 3. The chain's CDR3 is CASSLGGQGADEQFF. CDR3 nucleotides: TGTGCCAGCAGTTTAGGGGGACAGGGGGCTGATGAGCAGTTCTTC.

This clonotype showed up many times. The gene calls are TRBV27 and TRBJ2-1; weak D call: TRBD2 (6 bases). The V end lost 3 bases, the J end lost 14 bases, and 17 bases lay between the germline ends. Germline CDR1 is MNHEY and CDR2 is SMNVEV (reference sequence). The CDR3 totals 13 residues. DNA of the CDR3: TGTGCCAGCAGTTTCCCGGGACTGCGTGGGGAGTTCTTC. This gives the protein CASSFPGLRGEFF.

The table lists this clonotype with many counts. The chain is built from TRBV5-1 and TRBJ2-1; 8 bases fit TRBD2. Germline V gene lookup returns CDR1 SGHRS and CDR2 YFSETQ. J gave up 5 bases and V 0 bases, and 1 base lay outside the gene matches. The CDR3 totals 14 residues. CDR3 sequence reads: CASSLALADNEQFF. In nucleotides, the CDR3 is TGCGCCAGCAGCTTGGCACTAGCGGACAATGAGCAGTTCTTC.

The chain employs TRBV4-2 and TRBJ2-3; 10 nucleotides align to TRBD2. The CDR3 consists of 16 residues. Trimming took 0 bases from V and 2 from J; bases not matched to a gene: 2. Germline values: CDR1 LGHNA, CDR2 YNFKEQ. This CDR3 reads CASSQEGLASTDTQYF. The CDR3 bases are TGTGCCAGCAGCCAAGAGGGACTAGCGTCCACAGATACGCAGTATTTT.

Many counts were recorded for this clonotype. The rearrangement joins TRBV20-1 to TRBJ2-1; D not certain. The CDR3 runs to 11 residues. CDR1 and CDR2 (germline): DFQATT, SNEGSKA (reference sequence). V was shortened by 3 bases and J by 4 bases, with 4 bases between the two germline ends. This CDR3 is CSARLYNEQFF. In DNA, the CDR3 is TGCAGTGCTAGGTTATACAATGAGCAGTTCTTC.

This clonotype was observed at least ten times. The chain employs TRBV3-1 and TRBJ1-5; D remains ambiguous. The CDR3 is 13 residues long. Germline CDR1 reads LGHDT; CDR2 reads YNNKEL (reference sequence). V lost 0 bases to trimming and J lost 3 bases, with 3 bases between them. The chain's CDR3 is CASSQDLNQPQHF. CDR3 nucleotides: TGTGCCAGCAGCCAAGATCTCAATCAGCCCCAGCATTTT.

The gene calls are TRBV20-1 and TRBJ1-6, with D possibly matching TRBD1 (6 bases). Germline loops: CDR1 DFQATT, CDR2 SNEGSKA (reference sequence). Trimming took 4 bases from V and 7 from J, leaving 11 bases between them. The length of the CDR3 is 13 residues. The CDR3 region is CSATGAGNSPLHF. CDR3 DNA: TGCAGTGCTACAGGGGCAGGGAATTCACCCCTCCACTTT.

Regarding this clonotype: A much larger clone lies one base from this, so it may be a read error. This chain connects TRBV20-1 to TRBJ2-7, with D maybe TRBD1 (8 bases). The V gene lost 1 base and the J gene lost 3 bases, with 13 bases spanning the gap. This CDR3 spans 14 amino acids. Germline CDR1 is DFQATT and CDR2 is SNEGSKA (reference sequence). The CDR3 sequence: CSARAQGEGYEQYF. Written as DNA, the CDR3 is TGCAGTGCTAGAGCACAGGGGGAGGGCTACGAGCAGTACTTC.

The chain has TRBV20-1 and TRBJ2-7, with no clear D. The germline gives CDR1 DFQATT, CDR2 SNEGSKA (reference sequence). The CDR3 length is 14 residues. Trimming stripped 0 bases from V and 1 base from J, with 10 bases between. CDR3 sequence reads: CSARDLGWSYEQYF. CDR3 DNA: TGCAGTGCTAGAGATTTAGGGTGGTCCTACGAGCAGTACTTC.

This chain connects TRBV4-2 to TRBJ2-1, with 11 bases fitting TRBD1. The CDR3 contains 16 residues. Trimming at V came to 0 bases and at J to 7 bases, leaving 5 bases not matched to a gene. The germline V gene has CDR1 LGHNA and CDR2 YNFKEQ. CDR3 amino acids: CASSQDVGQGANEQFF. CDR3 in DNA: TGTGCCAGCAGCCAAGACGTCGGACAGGGGGCGAATGAGCAGTTCTTC.

Ten or more counts support this clonotype. The V and J genes are TRBV20-1 and TRBJ1-5, with TRBD1 identical over 9 bases. Germline V gene lookup returns CDR1 DFQATT and CDR2 SNEGSKA (reference sequence). This CDR3 is built from 14 residues. V lost 1 base to trimming and J lost 6 bases; unmatched junction nucleotides: 4. The CDR3 reads CSARAGTGSQPQHF. As DNA, the CDR3 is TGCAGTGCTAGAGCCGGGACAGGGAGTCAGCCCCAGCATTTT.

The V gene is TRBV7-2, the J gene TRBJ1-1; D possibly corresponds to TRBD1 (5 bases). The CDR3 is 15 amino acids. V was shortened by 0 bases and J by 5 bases, with 13 bases between the two germline ends. Germline loops: CDR1 SGHTA, CDR2 FQGNSA. The CDR3 DNA reads as TGTGCCAGCAGCTTAGCACAGGTTGGGGGGACTGAAGCTTTCTTT. Its protein is CASSLAQVGGTEAFF.

This clonotype was observed a few times. V usage is TRBV20-1 and J usage is TRBJ2-1, with 10 bases identical to TRBD2. With 6 bases clipped from V and 7 bases from J, the junction kept 18 bases outside the gene matches. The CDR3 extends over 17 amino acids. In germline, CDR1 is DFQATT, CDR2 SNEGSKA (reference sequence). This CDR3 reads CSAYDWGAGGPKNEQFF. The CDR3 region has the DNA TGCAGTGCCTACGACTGGGGAGCGGGAGGGCCAAAAAATGAGCAGTTCTTC.